The subject of this entry is one TCR beta chain. This sample is drawn from a study of blood T cell repertoires in COVID-19. Turning to the study itself: Spain, Italy and the United States supplied samples that represented acute and convalescent COVID-19. The analysed material was cDNA or gDNA that came from T cells, B-cell-depleted T cells, or PBMCs.

As originally analysed: Amplifying reference gene primers gave estimates of nucleated cell counts. Produced via immunoSEQ multiplex PCR; TCRdb's table is partial and in-frame only. V, J and clone size reflect that table, while D and trimming were determined from the DNA. The table has hundreds of thousands of clones, about 89% seen once. Seattle patient enrollment occurred during active infection, with longitudinal follow-up thereafter. Germline values: CDR1 ENHRY, CDR2 SYGVKD. J was trimmed by 4 bases and V by 10 bases; bases with no gene match: 12. The CDR3 is made up of 15 amino acids. The sequencing sample was made of peripheral blood. The gene calls are TRBV10-3 and TRBJ2-1; 8 positions agree with TRBD2. The source is a woman in her forties or fifties with COVID-19, enrolled during active disease. The CDR3 sequence: CATSKAGESYNEQFF. The CDR3 nucleotides are TGTGCCACCTCAAAAGCGGGAGAATCGTACAATGAGCAGTTCTTC.